Following are 28 T cell receptor beta chains from one sample sequenced in a study of tumor-infiltrating lymphocytes in localized non-small cell lung cancer (dated by TCRdb to about 2021). Libraries were built with the immunoSEQ multiplex PCR assay. What TCRdb holds here is the immuneACCESS table cut down to in-frame rearrangements. Part of the clones is not present; checked against another copy, under half of the missing clones reflect an unresolved V gene, and the others are unexplained. The sample contains roughly 11,000 clones, roughly 84% of them found a single time. The ten biggest clones cover 6% to 9% of the sample. Source material: lung tumor tissue. These receptors originate from a human donor with non-small cell lung cancer.

This rearrangement joins TRBV9 to TRBJ2-1; 7 bases are a match to TRBD2. This CDR3 has 16 amino acids. V was pared by 4 bases and J by 2 bases, with 9 bases of the junction left unmatched. Germline CDR1 and CDR2: SGDLS and YYNGEE. The CDR3 region is CASSRSSGLPYNEQFF. Here the CDR3 DNA reads TGTGCCAGCAGCCGTTCATCGGGACTACCCTACAATGAGCAGTTCTTC.

This chain connects TRBV18 to TRBJ1-5; D may be TRBD1 (6 bases). V dropped 2 bases and J dropped 9 bases, with 23 bases sitting between them. Germline lookup yields CDR1 KGHSH and CDR2 LQKENI. The CDR3 covers 17 residues. The CDR3 region is CASSPTEAGGLFRPQHF. DNA of the CDR3: TGTGCCAGCTCACCAACAGAGGCCGGGGGGCTTTTTCGGCCCCAGCATTTT. Filled out from reference TRBV18 and TRBJ1-5, the complete variable domain reads NAGVMQNPRHLVRRRGQEARLRCSPMKGHSHVYWYRQLPEEGLKFMVYLQKENIIDESGMPKERFSAEFPKEGPSILRIQQVVRGDSAAYFCASSPTEAGGLFRPQHFGDGTRLSIL.

The chain carries TRBV11-1 and TRBJ1-4; 10 bases are a match to TRBD1. Losses at the gene ends were 5 bases for V and 5 bases for J; bases not matched to a gene: 8. Per germline, CDR1 SGHAT and CDR2 FQDESV (reference sequence). This CDR3 region has 16 residues. CDR3 residues: CASSLRPGQGNEKLFF. Here the CDR3 DNA reads TGTGCCAGCAGCCTCCGCCCGGGACAGGGGAATGAAAAACTGTTTTTT.

This clone has a single count. CDR3 DNA: TGTGCCAGCAGTTACCGTACGGTCGGGGTATACACTGAAGCTTTCTTT. Translating gives CASSYRTVGVYTEAFF. The rearrangement links TRBV6-5 to TRBJ1-1, with unresolved D. CDR3 length equals 16 residues. Germline CDR1 reads MNHEY; CDR2 reads SVGAGI. V gave up 2 bases and J gave up 3 bases, with 16 bases separating them.

The chain combines TRBV27 with TRBJ2-5, with 9 bases fitting TRBD2. The V gene end was trimmed by 6 bases and the J gene end by 5 bases; junction bases not matched to a gene: 10. The CDR3 sequence is 15 residues long. Germline CDR1 is MNHEY and CDR2 is SMNVEV (reference sequence). The CDR3 region has the DNA TGTGCCAGCAGGGGTAGCGGGAGTGTAGGGGAGACCCAGTACTTC. It specifies CASRGSGSVGETQYF.

The gene calls are TRBV18 and TRBJ2-5; possible D gene TRBD1, 5 bases. Germline values: CDR1 KGHSH, CDR2 LQKENI. V lost 4 bases and J 3 bases, leaving 9 bases between the germline ends. The CDR3 is made up of 13 amino acids. The CDR3, as DNA: TGTGCCAGCTCACAGGACATTGAAGAGACCCAGTACTTC. Its protein product is CASSQDIEETQYF.

V gene TRBV5-4 combines with J gene TRBJ1-1; a weak D match, TRBD1 (5 bases). V was clipped by 0 bases and J by 1 base, with 10 bases between them. Per germline, CDR1 SGHNT and CDR2 YYREEE (reference sequence). This CDR3 comprises 15 residues. The CDR3 DNA follows: TGTGCCAGCAGCTTGGAAGGACACTCGAACACTGAAGCTTTCTTT. Its protein product is CASSLEGHSNTEAFF.

The CDR3, as DNA: TGCGCCAGCAGCTGGAGCAACAGGGGAGCTGAAGCTTTCTTT. Translating gives CASSWSNRGAEAFF. The chain couples TRBV5-1 to TRBJ1-1; 7 nucleotides match TRBD1. The V and J ends lost 3 bases and 6 bases, in that order; junction bases with no gene match: 8. This CDR3 is 14 amino acids long. Looked up from germline, CDR1 is SGHRS and CDR2 is YFSETQ.

The V call is TRBV30, the J call TRBJ2-5; no firm D call. CDR3 length: 11 residues. The germline V and J ends were trimmed by 0 bases and 5 bases, with 4 bases remaining between them. Germline V gives CDR1 GTSNPN, CDR2 SVGIG (reference sequence). The CDR3 nucleotides read TGTGCCTGGAGTGTCCCCGAGACCCAGTACTTC. Amino acid sequence: CAWSVPETQYF.

Here the CDR3 reads CASSLTGAFYEQYF. CDR3 sequence (DNA): TGTGCCAGCAGTTTAACTGGGGCCTTCTACGAGCAGTACTTC. The chain links TRBV27 to TRBJ2-7, with D perhaps TRBD1 (5 bases). CDR3 length: 14 amino acids. CDR1 is MNHEY and CDR2 is SMNVEV in the germline V gene (reference sequence). Trimming removed 2 bases at V and 3 bases at J, with 11 bases between.

The CDR3 DNA is TGTGCCACCACGACAGGCAAAGGAGGAAACACCATATATTTT. Its translation: CATTTGKGGNTIYF. This chain joins TRBV19 and TRBJ1-3; possible D gene TRBD1, 6 bases. Germline CDR1 and CDR2: LNHDA and SQIVND (reference sequence). The V gene lost 10 bases and the J gene lost 4 bases, with 17 bases spanning the gap. The CDR3 loop spans 14 amino acids.

The table lists this clone with a count of one. The J gene is TRBJ2-7, the V gene TRBV7-9, with 8 bases matching TRBD2. This CDR3 is built from 16 residues. The V segment lost 5 bases and the J segment 5 bases; nucleotides outside the gene matches: 14. Germline V gives CDR1 SEHNR, CDR2 FQNEAQ (reference sequence). CDR3 sequence: CASSGSGSFGSHEQYF. The CDR3 nucleotides read TGTGCCAGCAGCGGAAGCGGGAGTTTTGGTAGCCACGAGCAGTACTTC.

The chain carries TRBV27 and TRBJ2-5; D tentatively fits TRBD1 or TRBD2 (5 bases each). The CDR3 spans 15 residues. CDR1 is MNHEY and CDR2 is SMNVEV in the germline V gene (reference sequence). Trimming removed 4 bases at V and 2 bases at J, with 14 bases between. CDR3 sequence: CASSYRDQRQETQYF. The CDR3 nucleotides read TGTGCCAGCAGTTATAGGGACCAACGACAAGAGACCCAGTACTTC.

The genes are TRBV27 and TRBJ2-1; D ambiguous. Germline V gene sequence: CDR1 MNHEY, CDR2 SMNVEV (reference sequence). V dropped 2 bases and J dropped 8 bases, with 13 bases sitting between them. CDR3 length: 14 amino acids. For the CDR3, the DNA is TGTGCCAGCAGTTTAAGTCAGAGATACGATGAGCAGTTCTTC. It codes for CASSLSQRYDEQFF.

The chain is built from TRBV28 and TRBJ2-7; D is perhaps TRBD1 or TRBD2 (6 bases each). V shed 7 bases and J shed 1 base, with 11 bases lying between them. The CDR3 is 13 residues long. The germline CDR1 and CDR2 sequences are MDHEN and SYDVKM. CDR3 sequence reads: CASTRGTSYEQYF. Here the CDR3 DNA reads TGTGCCAGCACAAGGGGGACTTCCTACGAGCAGTACTTC.

The rearrangement uses TRBV6-5 and TRBJ1-1; D gene unclear. The CDR3 spans 14 residues. Germline CDR1 is MNHEY and CDR2 is SVGAGI. The V end was cut by 4 bases, the J end by 1 base, with 10 bases between. The CDR3 DNA reads TGTGCCAGCAGTTTTCGGGCGAAGAACACTGAAGCTTTCTTT. Amino acids: CASSFRAKNTEAFF.

This sequence joins TRBV5-1 and TRBJ2-3, with D possibly matching TRBD1 (6 bases). The CDR3 has 18 residues. The germline V gene has CDR1 SGHRS and CDR2 YFSETQ. V was clipped by 4 bases and J by 0 bases, with 21 bases between them. The CDR3 reads CASSPTKQGTPSTDTQYF. CDR3 sequence (DNA): TGCGCCAGCAGCCCCACTAAACAGGGAACCCCTAGCACAGATACGCAGTATTTT.

The V and J genes are TRBV19 and TRBJ2-1; 8 nucleotides match TRBD2. This CDR3 spans 15 amino acids. V lost 3 bases to trimming and J lost 5 bases; unmatched junction nucleotides: 6. Germline V lookup: CDR1 LNHDA, CDR2 SQIVND (reference sequence). In DNA, the CDR3 is TGTGCCAGTAGTATTTGGACTAGCAAAGACAATGAGCAGTTCTTC. The encoded protein is CASSIWTSKDNEQFF.

CDR3 coding DNA: TGTGCCAGCAGCTTACGGGGAGCGAACACCGGGGAGCTGTTTTTT. Translation: CASSLRGANTGELFF. The chain has TRBV7-2 and TRBJ2-2; TRBD2 is a possible D gene (5 bases). Trimming left V 2 bases short and J 0 bases short, with 7 bases between. The CDR3 has 15 amino acids. Germline V gives CDR1 SGHTA, CDR2 FQGNSA.

The chain is built from TRBV4-2 and TRBJ1-1; D is unresolved. V lost 2 bases and J 0 bases, leaving 4 bases between the germline ends. There are 13 residues in the CDR3. Germline CDR1 is LGHNA and CDR2 is YNFKEQ. CDR3 loop: CASSQMMNTEAFF. In nucleotides, the CDR3 is TGTGCCAGCAGCCAAATGATGAACACTGAAGCTTTCTTT.

The rearrangement links TRBV9 to TRBJ2-6, with 8 bases matching TRBD1. The CDR3 is 18 residues long. Germline-derived CDR1 and CDR2 are SGDLS and YYNGEE. The V segment lost 5 bases and the J segment 0 bases; nucleotides outside the gene matches: 10. CDR3 sequence: CASSVRAGGNSGANVLTF. CDR3 DNA: TGTGCCAGCAGTGTGCGGGCAGGGGGCAACTCTGGGGCCAACGTCCTGACTTTC.

CDR3 sequence: CASSLTWGTSPQQYF. Written as DNA, the CDR3 is TGCGCCAGCAGCTTAACATGGGGGACTTCCCCCCAGCAGTACTTC. The J gene is TRBJ2-5, the V gene TRBV5-1, with a weak D call TRBD2 (6 bases). The germline V and J ends were trimmed by 2 bases and 11 bases, with 22 bases remaining between them. CDR1 and CDR2 (germline): SGHRS, YFSETQ. The CDR3 totals 15 residues.

The chain carries TRBV9 and TRBJ1-2; the D gene is possibly TRBD1 (6 bases). The CDR3 length is 14 residues. The germline CDR1 and CDR2 sequences are SGDLS and YYNGEE. Trimming removed 0 bases at V and 2 bases at J, with 8 bases between. Here the CDR3 reads CASSVAGGNYGYTF. Here the CDR3 DNA reads TGTGCCAGCAGCGTAGCCGGGGGCAACTATGGCTACACCTTC.

This chain joins TRBV19 and TRBJ1-5, with TRBD1 matching 12 bases. The CDR3 totals 16 residues. The germline gives CDR1 LNHDA, CDR2 SQIVND (reference sequence). J lost 7 bases, V lost 3 bases, and 7 bases had no gene match. As DNA, the CDR3 is TGTGCCAGTAGTATGCCGGGACAGGGGGCACGGCAGCCCCAGCATTTT. As protein: CASSMPGQGARQPQHF.

In its sample, this clone was seen once. Here the CDR3 DNA reads TGTGCCAGTAGTATAGGTTCGTTCTCCTACGAGCAGTACTTC. Protein sequence: CASSIGSFSYEQYF. This chain joins TRBV19 and TRBJ2-7; unclear D gene. The CDR3 is made up of 14 amino acids. V gave up 1 base and J gave up 0 bases, with 7 bases separating them. Per the germline V gene, CDR1 is LNHDA and CDR2 is SQIVND (reference sequence).

J is TRBJ2-3 and V is TRBV6-6; D is ambiguous. V lost 7 bases to trimming and J lost 1 base, with 6 bases between them. CDR3 length: 12 residues. Germline CDR1 reads MNHNY; CDR2 reads SVGAGI (reference sequence). The CDR3, as DNA: TGTGCCAGCAAGGCGGGCACAGATACGCAGTATTTT. It translates to CASKAGTDTQYF.

The J gene is TRBJ2-5, the V gene TRBV5-4, with 8 bases matching TRBD2. This CDR3 is 15 amino acids long. V shed 0 bases, J shed 5 bases, and the junction held 6 bases outside the gene matches. From germline, CDR1 is SGHNT and CDR2 YYREEE (reference sequence). The CDR3 nucleotides read TGTGCCAGCAGCTTGGACGGCGGGGGGCTTGAGACCCAGTACTTC. Protein sequence: CASSLDGGGLETQYF. Complete variable domain (other parts from reference TRBV5-4 and TRBJ2-5): ETGVTQSPTHLIKTRGQQVTLRCSSQSGHNTVSWYQQALGQGPQFIFQYYREEENGRGNFPPRFSGLQFPNYSSELNVNALELDDSALYLCASSLDGGGLETQYFGPGTRLLVL.

The CDR3 sequence is CASTRGTANTGELFF. CDR3 bases: TGTGCCAGCACCAGGGGGACAGCTAACACCGGGGAGCTGTTTTTT. V and J are TRBV27 and TRBJ2-2; 7 positions agree with TRBD1. The CDR3 length is 15 residues. V was clipped by 7 bases and J by 2 bases; unmatched bases: 7. Germline CDR1 is MNHEY and CDR2 is SMNVEV (reference sequence).